This T cell receptor (beta chain) stems from a study of OX40 agonist ivuxolimab in advanced cancers. The study's findings and limits: What antigens the expanded peripheral T cells recognized was never established. Clonal expansion among partial responders at 0.1-3.0 mg/kg ranked near the lowest.

Drawing of blood for sampling happened at baseline, at cycle 4 day 1, and at cycle 7 day 1. The CDR3 sequence is 17 residues long. V was shortened by 0 bases and J by 4 bases, with 19 bases between the two germline ends. From germline, CDR1 is GTSNPN and CDR2 SVGIG (reference sequence). Notes on this clone: The antigen is undetermined.

The method was immunoSEQ multiplex PCR; TCRdb's version includes in-frame clones alone and lacks a portion of them. The sample has 66,000 or so clones; over 80% are singletons. Sequenced material: CD4+ or CD8+ T cells sorted from blood, taken in a trial of the OX40 agonist ivuxolimab. The chain links TRBV30 to TRBJ2-1, with D tentatively TRBD2 (6 bases). This clonotype originated in an adult with an advanced solid tumor such as melanoma, head and neck, liver or kidney cancer. CDR3 region: CAWSVRSWSGVYNEQFF. The DNA for the CDR3 is TGTGCCTGGAGTGTACGCTCATGGTCGGGAGTGTACAATGAGCAGTTCTTC.